Given below is one TCR beta chain in context. This CDR3 fails to terminate in the conserved phenylalanine or tryptophan, so it likely reflects a read error. The record originates from a study of tumor and adjacent non-tumor tissue in lung cancer. RNA was extracted from bulk tissue without any cell sorting. TCRbeta libraries were built with three rounds of nested PCR, modified from ARM-PCR. TCRdb recomputed calls from the multiplex PCR reads with MiXCR, one row per CDR3 protein. The profile shows around 86,000 distinct CDR3 sequences, 72% of them singletons. The sample consisted of lung tumor tissue. This receptor was obtained from a woman aged 40 to 50 with non-small cell lung cancer.

In DNA, the CDR3 is TGTGCCAGCACCTCGTCGGGGAAATACTACGAGCAGTACTTG. Encoded protein: CASTSSGKYYEQYL. The V and J genes are TRBV11-2 and TRBJ2-7; D may be TRBD2 (5 bases). V was shortened by 7 bases and J by 3 bases, with 16 bases between the two germline ends. Germline V CDR1 and CDR2: SGHAT, FQNNGV. This CDR3 contains 14 residues.